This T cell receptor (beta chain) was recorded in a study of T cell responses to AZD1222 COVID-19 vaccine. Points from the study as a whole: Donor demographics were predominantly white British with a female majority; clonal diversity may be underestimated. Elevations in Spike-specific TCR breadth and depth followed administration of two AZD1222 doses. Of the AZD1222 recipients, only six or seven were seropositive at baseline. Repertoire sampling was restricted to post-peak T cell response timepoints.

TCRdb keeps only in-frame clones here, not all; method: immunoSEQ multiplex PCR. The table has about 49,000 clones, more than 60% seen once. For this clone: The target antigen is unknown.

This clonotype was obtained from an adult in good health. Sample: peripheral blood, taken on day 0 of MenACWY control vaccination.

Here the CDR3 reads CSVELYGQQNTEAFF. The DNA for the CDR3 is TGCAGCGTTGAACTGTACGGACAGCAGAACACTGAAGCTTTCTTT. The genes are TRBV29-1 and TRBJ1-1, with D perhaps TRBD1 (6 bases). From germline, CDR1 is SQVTM and CDR2 ANQGSEA. The CDR3 spans 15 residues. V was cut by 2 bases and J by 1 base, with 14 bases left in between. Variable domain in full (rest from reference TRBV29-1 and TRBJ1-1): SAVISQKPSRDICQRGTSLTIQCQVDSQVTMMFWYRQQPGQSLTLIATANQGSEATYESGFVIDKFPISRPNLTFSTLTVSNMSPEDSSIYLCSVELYGQQNTEAFFGQGTRLTVV.